Each of the 31 T cell receptor beta chains below was sequenced from the same sample in a study of shared clonotypes between healthy human individuals. Assay used: immunoSEQ multiplex PCR; TCRdb lists only in-frame clones, some missing. Altogether about 1.5 million clones are present, roughly 98% being singletons, with the ten largest covering 0.45%. The sequenced material came from naive CD4+ T cells sorted from blood. Subset reported: CD45RA+ positively selected. The receptors come from a man between 25 and 39 years old in good health.

This chain links TRBV19 with TRBJ2-7, with 7 bases lining up with TRBD1. Unmatched junction bases numbered 8, after V lost 4 bases and J lost 2 bases. This CDR3 region has 15 residues. Looked up from germline, CDR1 is LNHDA and CDR2 is SQIVND (reference sequence). CDR3 protein: CASSTLTGYPYEQYF. CDR3 sequence (DNA): TGTGCCAGTAGTACCTTGACAGGGTACCCCTACGAGCAGTACTTC. The whole variable domain, remainder taken from reference TRBV19 and TRBJ2-7, is DGGITQSPKYLFRKEGQNVTLSCEQNLNHDAMYWYRQDPGQGLRLIYYSQIVNDFQKGDIAEGYSVSREKKESFPLTVTSAQKNPTAFYLCASSTLTGYPYEQYFGPGTRLTVT.

This sequence joins TRBV27 and TRBJ2-4; D may be TRBD1 or TRBD2 (5 bases each). CDR1 and CDR2 from the germline V gene are MNHEY and SMNVEV (reference sequence). This CDR3 contains 14 residues. Between the trimmed V and J ends, which lost 4 bases and 6 bases, there was a span of 13 bases. The CDR3 sequence is CASSWDPKGNIQYF. CDR3 sequence (DNA): TGTGCCAGCAGTTGGGACCCTAAGGGAAACATTCAGTACTTC.

The genes are TRBV27 and TRBJ2-3; D gene ambiguous. Trimming left V 4 bases short and J 0 bases short, with 5 bases between. CDR1 and CDR2 from the germline V gene are MNHEY and SMNVEV (reference sequence). This CDR3 spans 13 amino acids. CDR3 sequence reads: CASSSLSTDTQYF. The CDR3 bases are TGTGCCAGCAGTTCCCTTAGCACAGATACGCAGTATTTT.

The J gene is TRBJ2-5, the V gene TRBV9, with D possibly matching TRBD2 (6 bases). V gave up 1 base and J gave up 2 bases, with 9 bases separating them. The CDR3 has 14 residues. The germline CDR1 and CDR2 sequences are SGDLS and YYNGEE. In nucleotides, the CDR3 is TGTGCCAGCAGCGTACTAGCGCGACAAGAGACCCAGTACTTC. It translates to CASSVLARQETQYF.

The CDR3 DNA reads TGCGCCAGCAGCTTCGTGCCTACCGGGGAGCTGTTTTTT. Protein: CASSFVPTGELFF. The J gene is TRBJ2-2, the V gene TRBV5-1; no reliable D call. The CDR3 is made up of 13 amino acids. Trimming left V 2 bases short and J 5 bases short, with 7 bases between. CDR1 and CDR2 from the germline V gene are SGHRS and YFSETQ.

The table lists this clone with a count of one. The gene calls are TRBV19 and TRBJ2-1; TRBD2 matches at 9 bases. The CDR3 totals 17 residues. Germline CDR1 reads LNHDA; CDR2 reads SQIVND (reference sequence). Germline trimming cut 1 base from V and 1 base from J; bases unmatched to any gene: 5. The chain's CDR3 is CASSIVSGRRSYNEQFF. The CDR3 nucleotides read TGTGCCAGTAGTATAGTGAGCGGGAGGCGTTCCTACAATGAGCAGTTCTTC.

The chain employs TRBV7-2 and TRBJ2-1, with D unclear. V lost 5 bases and J 5 bases, leaving 13 bases between the germline ends. From germline, CDR1 is SGHTA and CDR2 FQGNSA. The CDR3 has 14 residues. Here the CDR3 reads CASSHPGPNNEQFF. In DNA form, the CDR3 reads TGTGCCAGCAGCCACCCCGGGCCAAACAATGAGCAGTTCTTC.

V usage is TRBV10-3 and J usage is TRBJ1-2; D might be TRBD1 (6 bases). CDR1 ENHRY and CDR2 SYGVKD come from the germline V gene. The CDR3 runs to 15 residues. The V end was cut by 3 bases, the J end by 2 bases, with 13 bases between. The CDR3 loop is CAISDSGTLNYGYTF. Written as DNA, the CDR3 is TGTGCCATCAGTGACTCCGGGACACTCAACTATGGCTACACCTTC.

A single count supports this clone. The V gene is TRBV11-2, the J gene TRBJ2-5; 8 bases line up with TRBD2. The length of the CDR3 is 16 residues. V dropped 5 bases and J dropped 6; count of bases not matched to a gene: 14. Germline V gene sequence: CDR1 SGHAT, CDR2 FQNNGV. The CDR3 protein is CASSHLKGLVGKTQYF. The CDR3 nucleotides read TGTGCCAGCAGCCACCTCAAGGGACTAGTTGGGAAGACCCAGTACTTC.

Here the CDR3 DNA reads TGTGCCAGCAGCTACAGGGTGTCCTACGAGCAGTACTTC. Protein sequence: CASSYRVSYEQYF. This sequence joins TRBV11-2 and TRBJ2-7, with D possibly being TRBD1 (6 bases). This CDR3 has 13 residues. In germline, CDR1 is SGHAT, CDR2 FQNNGV. V was shortened by 4 bases and J by 1 base, with 8 bases between the two germline ends.

The chain employs TRBV10-1 and TRBJ2-7, with D perhaps TRBD2 (5 bases). V lost 6 bases and J 3 bases, leaving 9 bases between the germline ends. CDR3 length equals 12 residues. The germline gives CDR1 WNHNN, CDR2 SYGVQD (reference sequence). CDR3 in DNA: TGCGCCAGCAGCACCGGGAACTACGAGCAGTACTTC. Protein: CASSTGNYEQYF.

This chain connects TRBV6-1 to TRBJ1-5, with D possibly TRBD1 on 5 matching bases. The length of the CDR3 is 13 residues. Per germline, CDR1 MNHNS and CDR2 SASEGT. Trimming left V 1 base short and J 11 bases short, with 12 bases between. The CDR3 DNA follows: TGTGCCAGCAGTGAAGAGTCCGGGGCGGCCCAGCATTTT. It is translated as CASSEESGAAQHF.

The J gene is TRBJ2-1, the V gene TRBV6-9; 7 nucleotides align to TRBD1. The V segment lost 9 bases and the J segment 3 bases; nucleotides outside the gene matches: 2. CDR1 and CDR2 from the germline V gene are MNHGY and SVAAGI. This CDR3 is 12 amino acids long. CDR3 sequence reads: CARWDSYNEQFF. As DNA, the CDR3 is TGTGCCAGGTGGGACAGCTACAATGAGCAGTTCTTC.

This chain links TRBV5-1 with TRBJ2-2; D gene uncertain. The CDR3 is made up of 16 amino acids. CDR1 and CDR2 (germline): SGHRS, YFSETQ. Trimming pared 4 bases from V and 2 bases from J, leaving 15 bases between. The CDR3 nucleotides are TGCGCCAGCAGCCCACTCAACAGTCTTAACACCGGGGAGCTGTTTTTT. It codes for CASSPLNSLNTGELFF. The full variable domain, with the rest looked up from reference TRBV5-1 and TRBJ2-2, is KAGVTQTPRYLIKTRGQQVTLSCSPISGHRSVSWYQQTPGQGLQFLFEYFSETQRNKGNFPGRFSGRQFSNSRSEMNVSTLELGDSALYLCASSPLNSLNTGELFFGEGSRLTVL.

The genes are TRBV6-6 and TRBJ2-5; 7 bases are shared with TRBD1. Trimming at V came to 5 bases and at J to 2 bases, leaving 11 bases not matched to a gene. Germline CDR1 reads MNHNY; CDR2 reads SVGAGI (reference sequence). The CDR3 has 16 amino acids. This CDR3 reads CASSGQAPRTQETQYF. The CDR3 coding sequence is TGTGCCAGCAGTGGACAGGCTCCACGGACACAAGAGACCCAGTACTTC.

About this clone itself: This sample includes further DNA sequences coding for the same CDR3. The chain combines TRBV18 with TRBJ2-5, with D unresolved. The CDR3 consists of 12 residues. Per the germline V gene, CDR1 is KGHSH and CDR2 is LQKENI. With 3 bases removed from V and 4 bases from J, the gap between germline ends came to 6 bases. The CDR3 coding sequence is TGTGCCAGCTCACCGGGCCCAGAGACCCAGTACTTC. It yields the protein CASSPGPETQYF.

The rearrangement links TRBV28 to TRBJ1-2; possible D gene TRBD1, 5 bases. The CDR3 is 15 amino acids. In germline, CDR1 is MDHEN, CDR2 SYDVKM. Trimming left V 3 bases short and J 0 bases short, with 11 bases between. CDR3 nucleotide sequence: TGTGCCAGCAGTTTGCCGTGGGGGACTAACTATGGCTACACCTTC. Protein sequence: CASSLPWGTNYGYTF.

V usage is TRBV7-9 and J usage is TRBJ2-1, with 7 bases matching TRBD2. This CDR3 has 14 amino acids. From germline, CDR1 is SEHNR and CDR2 FQNEAQ (reference sequence). V shed 6 bases and J 9 bases; nucleotides not matched to a gene: 11. The CDR3, as DNA: TGTGCCAGCAGGAAACTAGCGTCCGACAGTGAGCAGTTCTTC. Its protein is CASRKLASDSEQFF. Combining the CDR3 with reference TRBV7-9 and TRBJ2-1 gives the whole variable domain DTGVSQNPRHKITKRGQNVTFRCDPISEHNRLYWYRQTLGQGPEFLTYFQNEAQLEKSRLLSDRFSAERPKGSFSTLEIQRTEQGDSAMYLCASRKLASDSEQFFGPGTRLTVL.

J is TRBJ1-1 and V is TRBV10-1; 10 bases fit TRBD1. Germline trimming cut 2 bases from V and 11 bases from J; bases unmatched to any gene: 8. Germline V lookup: CDR1 WNHNN, CDR2 SYGVQD (reference sequence). The CDR3 is 14 amino acids. CDR3 loop: CASSETGTGVVAFF. Here the CDR3 DNA reads TGCGCCAGCAGTGAGACCGGGACAGGGGTTGTCGCTTTCTTT.

Note on this clone: Different DNA sequences within this sample yield the same CDR3. The chain couples TRBV28 to TRBJ1-1; weak D call: TRBD1 (6 bases). This CDR3 contains 14 residues. CDR1 is MDHEN, CDR2 SYDVKM, per germline. V gave up 4 bases and J gave up 1 base, with 10 bases separating them. This CDR3 reads CASSSTGRNTEAFF. The DNA of the CDR3 is TGTGCCAGCAGTTCTACAGGGAGGAACACTGAAGCTTTCTTT. The full variable domain, in which reference TRBV28 and TRBJ1-1 provide the parts outside the CDR3, is DVKVTQSSRYLVKRTGEKVFLECVQDMDHENMFWYRQDPGLGLRLIYFSYDVKMKEKGDIPEGYSVSREKKERFSLILESASTNQTSMYLCASSSTGRNTEAFFGQGTRLTVV.

The count of this clone is one. The V call is TRBV6-5, the J call TRBJ2-1, with 8 bases that match TRBD1. J was trimmed by 9 bases and V by 6 bases; bases with no gene match: 10. The CDR3 runs 14 residues. Germline V lookup: CDR1 MNHEY, CDR2 SVGAGI. The CDR3 is CASRLTRGRGEQFF. In nucleotides, the CDR3 is TGTGCCAGCAGACTAACCAGGGGGCGCGGTGAGCAGTTCTTC.

The rearrangement uses TRBV15 and TRBJ1-2; no reliable D call. CDR3 length equals 15 residues. The V end lost 0 bases, the J end lost 8 bases, and 16 bases lay between the germline ends. Germline V gene lookup returns CDR1 LNHNV and CDR2 YYDKDF (reference sequence). The DNA for the CDR3 is TGTGCCACCAGCAGAGAACGGGCCCCGGGTGGGGGCTACACCTTC. Translation gives CATSRERAPGGGYTF.

This clone showed up just once. The junction differs from germline at one of its ends, possibly a read error. The chain links TRBV27 to TRBJ2-2; TRBD1 might be the D (5 bases). Looked up from germline, CDR1 is MNHEY and CDR2 is SMNVEV (reference sequence). The CDR3 runs 14 residues. Here the CDR3 DNA reads TGTGCCAGGTCAGAAAAGGGGAACGCCGGGGAGCTGTTTTTT. The encoded protein is CARSEKGNAGELFF.

The chain has TRBV9 and TRBJ2-2; D possibly corresponds to TRBD2 (5 bases). This CDR3 comprises 14 residues. The V end lost 6 bases, the J end lost 6 bases, and 15 bases lay between the germline ends. CDR1 is SGDLS, CDR2 YYNGEE, per germline. CDR3 sequence: CASTIRAEAGELFF. The CDR3 DNA follows: TGTGCCAGCACCATTCGAGCGGAGGCCGGGGAGCTGTTTTTT.

The rearrangement uses TRBV2 and TRBJ2-1; D unclear. CDR1 SNHLY and CDR2 FYNNEI come from the germline V gene. CDR3 length: 15 residues. With 3 bases removed from V and 3 bases from J, the gap between germline ends came to 12 bases. This CDR3 reads CASSEVGLGYNEQFF. In nucleotides, the CDR3 is TGTGCCAGCAGTGAGGTCGGGCTGGGCTACAATGAGCAGTTCTTC.

This chain uses TRBV7-9 with TRBJ1-1; TRBD1 is a possible D gene (5 bases). This CDR3 has 18 residues. The ends were cut back, 4 bases at V and 0 bases at J, with 21 bases in the middle. Germline V gives CDR1 SEHNR, CDR2 FQNEAQ (reference sequence). This chain's CDR3 is CASSSGPPDTLMNTEAFF. The CDR3 DNA reads TGTGCCAGCAGCTCTGGGCCCCCGGACACCTTAATGAACACTGAAGCTTTCTTT.

The V and J genes are TRBV25-1 and TRBJ1-6, with 8 bases that match TRBD1. The length of the CDR3 is 13 residues. Germline assignment: CDR1 MGHDK and CDR2 SYGVNS. V lost 6 bases and J lost 10; bases outside the gene matches: 5. The CDR3 DNA is TGTGCCAGCAGGGGGGGACAGGTATCACCCCTCCACTTT. It translates to CASRGGQVSPLHF.

This chain joins TRBV7-9 and TRBJ1-5; 7 bases fit TRBD1. The CDR3 runs 15 residues. V shed 4 bases and J 5 bases; nucleotides not matched to a gene: 8. Germline loops: CDR1 SEHNR, CDR2 FQNEAQ (reference sequence). The CDR3 sequence: CASSSGTVIDQPQHF. The CDR3 DNA reads TGTGCCAGCAGCTCGGGGACAGTAATAGATCAGCCCCAGCATTTT.

The CDR3: CASSQAYGSNQPQHF. The DNA for the CDR3 is TGCGCCAGCAGCCAAGCGTACGGCAGCAATCAGCCCCAGCATTTT. V usage is TRBV4-3 and J usage is TRBJ1-5; unclear D gene. This CDR3 comprises 15 residues. CDR1 and CDR2 (germline): LGHNA, YSLEER. V was cut by 1 base and J by 1 base, with 8 bases left in between.

Only one count was recorded for this clone. CDR3 loop: CASTDQGSYNEQFF. DNA for the CDR3: TGCGCCAGCACTGATCAGGGATCCTACAATGAGCAGTTCTTC. The J gene is TRBJ2-1, the V gene TRBV10-2; possible D gene TRBD1, 5 bases. CDR1 and CDR2 from the germline V gene are WSHSY and SAAADI. V lost 7 bases, J lost 1 base, and 11 bases lay in between. There are 14 residues in the CDR3.

This chain connects TRBV5-1 to TRBJ2-5; D is undetermined. This CDR3 region has 14 residues. Trimming left V 0 bases short and J 5 bases short, with 11 bases between. Germline-derived CDR1 and CDR2 are SGHRS and YFSETQ. CDR3 in DNA: TGCGCCAGCAGCTTGGGCGCGGTCTGGGAGACCCAGTACTTC. Translating gives CASSLGAVWETQYF.